This paragraph reports one T cell receptor (beta chain). The data were taken from a study of blood T cell repertoires in COVID-19. Study-level background: COVID-19 samples, acute and convalescent, were from the United States, Italy and Spain. Nucleic acid was either cDNA or gDNA, and it came from T cells, B-cell-depleted T cells, or PBMCs.

Germline V gene lookup returns CDR1 LGHNA and CDR2 YSLEER. Losses at the gene ends were 1 base for V and 13 bases for J; bases not matched to a gene: 6. The CDR3 contains 14 residues. Original data processing: Reference gene primer amplification in the assay estimated nucleated cell counts. The repertoire was sequenced with immunoSEQ multiplex PCR; TCRdb's copy has only in-frame clones and lacks some. V, J and clone size are taken as reported in that table, and D and trimming were inferred from the DNA itself. Here the sample spans about 300,000 clones, over 75% being singletons. The sequence derives from a human donor in a cohort sampled during active COVID-19. The chain couples TRBV4-3 to TRBJ2-4; 11 bases align to TRBD2. The sample comprised peripheral blood. DNA for the CDR3: TGCGCCAGCAGCCAAGGAGGTAGCGGGAGGGCCCAGTACTTC. This sequence encodes CASSQGGSGRAQYF.